Listed here are 28 T cell receptor beta chains from one sample, sequenced in a study of blood T cell repertoires in COVID-19. The table came from immunoSEQ multiplex PCR; TCRdb's copy has only in-frame clones and leaves some out. The sample includes 150,000 to 200,000 clones, about nine tenths of them seen just once. The sample was peripheral blood. These receptors were taken from a woman aged 45-60 years with acute or convalescent COVID-19.

The chain combines TRBV19 with TRBJ2-3; the match to TRBD2 covers 12 bases. Germline V gene data show CDR1 as LNHDA and CDR2 as SQIVND (reference sequence). With V trimmed by 2 bases and J by 5 bases, 5 bases remained unmatched. CDR3 length equals 16 residues. CDR3 DNA: TGTGCCAGTAGTATACTAGCGGGGGGGCCCGTAGATACGCAGTATTTT. Translating it yields CASSILAGGPVDTQYF.

V and J are TRBV7-2 and TRBJ2-2; 9 nucleotides match TRBD1. Germline CDR1 and CDR2: SGHTA and FQGNSA. The junction had 5 bases not matched to a gene; V was cut back by 6 bases and J by 6 bases. CDR3 length equals 14 residues. The CDR3 loop reads CASSLQGAAGELFF. CDR3 bases: TGTGCCAGCAGTTTACAGGGGGCAGCCGGGGAGCTGTTTTTT.

The J gene is TRBJ1-2, the V gene TRBV4-3; 8 bases are a match to TRBD1. CDR1 and CDR2 (germline): LGHNA, YSLEER. V dropped 4 bases and J dropped 8; count of bases not matched to a gene: 6. The CDR3 is made up of 13 amino acids. The CDR3 loop reads CASSPQGDGGYTF. The CDR3 DNA follows: TGCGCCAGCAGCCCACAGGGGGATGGCGGCTACACCTTC.

The rearrangement links TRBV7-2 to TRBJ2-7; no firm D call. Per germline, CDR1 SGHTA and CDR2 FQGNSA. This CDR3 region has 14 residues. V was trimmed by 0 bases and J by 4 bases, leaving 10 bases between them. This CDR3 reads CASSLAGTTYEQYF. In nucleotides, the CDR3 is TGTGCCAGCAGCTTAGCGGGCACCACGTACGAGCAGTACTTC.

The chain uses TRBV19 and TRBJ1-1; 7 bases are shared with TRBD1. This CDR3 is built from 14 residues. The germline CDR1 and CDR2 sequences are LNHDA and SQIVND (reference sequence). Losses at the gene ends were 5 bases for V and 1 base for J; bases not matched to a gene: 4. In nucleotides, the CDR3 is TGTGCCAGTAGTGGACACAGGGGGAACACTGAAGCTTTCTTT. Protein: CASSGHRGNTEAFF. Full variable domain (rest looked up from reference TRBV19 and TRBJ1-1): DGGITQSPKYLFRKEGQNVTLSCEQNLNHDAMYWYRQDPGQGLRLIYYSQIVNDFQKGDIAEGYSVSREKKESFPLTVTSAQKNPTAFYLCASSGHRGNTEAFFGQGTRLTVV.

The chain uses TRBV7-9 and TRBJ1-1; 9 bases line up with TRBD1. The CDR3 contains 15 residues. J lost 3 bases, V lost 5 bases, and 7 bases had no gene match. Germline V lookup: CDR1 SEHNR, CDR2 FQNEAQ (reference sequence). The CDR3 DNA reads TGTGCCAGCAGCCACTGGACAGGGGTAGACACTGAAGCTTTCTTT. It specifies CASSHWTGVDTEAFF.

This clone was counted between two and nine times. The chain employs TRBV7-6 and TRBJ1-4; 8 bases are a match to TRBD1. Germline V CDR1 and CDR2: SGHVS, FNYEAQ. V lost 4 bases and J lost 7; bases outside the gene matches: 5. The CDR3 sequence is 14 residues long. The CDR3 sequence: CASSSRGLGEKLFF. Written as DNA, the CDR3 is TGTGCCAGCAGCTCCAGGGGGCTTGGTGAAAAACTGTTTTTT.

The V call is TRBV5-4, the J call TRBJ1-2, with 7 nucleotides matching TRBD1. Germline trimming cut 0 bases from V and 2 bases from J; bases unmatched to any gene: 4. CDR3 size: 15 residues. Germline assignment: CDR1 SGHNT and CDR2 YYREEE (reference sequence). DNA for the CDR3: TGTGCCAGCAGCTTGGGGGGACAGCAAAACTATGGCTACACCTTC. The encoded protein is CASSLGGQQNYGYTF.

DNA of the CDR3: TGTGCCAGTAGTATGAGCCGACAGAGAGCTAACTATGGCTACACCTTC. Translated, it gives CASSMSRQRANYGYTF. The J gene is TRBJ1-2, the V gene TRBV19; D is possibly TRBD1 (5 bases). Looked up from germline, CDR1 is LNHDA and CDR2 is SQIVND (reference sequence). The V gene lost 3 bases and the J gene lost 0 bases, with 14 bases spanning the gap. CDR3 size: 16 residues.

This chain links TRBV9 with TRBJ1-2, with D tentatively TRBD1 (5 bases). V was trimmed by 0 bases and J by 8 bases, leaving 17 bases between them. CDR1 and CDR2 (germline): SGDLS, YYNGEE. The CDR3 consists of 15 residues. The DNA for the CDR3 is TGTGCCAGCAGCGTAGGTTCTACAGGCCCTCACGGCTACACCTTC. It encodes CASSVGSTGPHGYTF. Together with reference TRBV9 and TRBJ1-2, the CDR3 gives the full variable domain: DSGVTQTPKHLITATGQRVTLRCSPRSGDLSVYWYQQSLDQGLQFLIQYYNGEERAKGNILERFSAQQFPDLHSELNLSSLELGDSALYFCASSVGSTGPHGYTFGSGTRLTVV.

The V gene is TRBV19, the J gene TRBJ1-2; D call uncertain. V gave up 5 bases and J gave up 0 bases, with 7 bases separating them. The CDR3 covers 13 residues. CDR1 and CDR2 (germline): LNHDA, SQIVND (reference sequence). The CDR3 DNA reads TGTGCCAGTAGTTATCAGGCTAACTATGGCTACACCTTC. Its translation: CASSYQANYGYTF.

This chain joins TRBV4-3 and TRBJ1-1; 7 positions match TRBD1. V trimming: 1 base; J trimming: 6 bases; junction bases outside the gene matches: 5. Germline V gene lookup returns CDR1 LGHNA and CDR2 YSLEER. The CDR3 length is 14 residues. The CDR3 sequence is CASSQARQGAEAFF. The CDR3 nucleotides read TGCGCCAGCAGCCAAGCACGCCAGGGGGCTGAAGCTTTCTTT.

The V gene is TRBV6-2 or TRBV6-3, the J gene TRBJ1-5; D is unclear. The V end lost 0 bases, the J end lost 6 bases, and 12 bases lay between the germline ends. CDR1 MNHEY and CDR2 SVGEGT come from the germline V gene. This CDR3 spans 15 amino acids. This CDR3 is CASSYSIRGVQPQHF. The CDR3 DNA is TGTGCCAGCAGTTACTCGATTCGTGGAGTTCAGCCCCAGCATTTT.

The chain joins TRBV12-3 or TRBV12-4 to TRBJ1-1; D is uncertain. V gave up 2 bases and J gave up 2 bases, with 6 bases separating them. The length of the CDR3 is 13 residues. CDR3 protein: CASSLQLNTEAFF. The CDR3, as DNA: TGTGCCAGCAGTTTACAACTCAACACTGAAGCTTTCTTT.

This sequence joins TRBV2 and TRBJ2-7, with a possible D match to TRBD1 (5 bases). There are 15 residues in the CDR3. The V end lost 2 bases, the J end lost 6 bases, and 17 bases lay between the germline ends. The V gene's germline CDR1 is SNHLY and CDR2 FYNNEI. The CDR3 spells CASSELRAGWGEQYF. In DNA, the CDR3 is TGTGCCAGCAGTGAATTAAGGGCAGGGTGGGGCGAGCAGTACTTC. The complete variable domain, with remaining parts taken from reference TRBV2 and TRBJ2-7, reads EPEVTQTPSHQVTQMGQEVILRCVPISNHLYFYWYRQILGQKVEFLVSFYNNEISEKSEIFDDQFSVERPDGSNFTLKIRSTKLEDSAMYFCASSELRAGWGEQYFGPGTRLTVT.

The V gene is TRBV28, the J gene TRBJ1-2, with D perhaps TRBD1 (6 bases). Looked up from germline, CDR1 is MDHEN and CDR2 is SYDVKM. Between the trimmed V and J ends, which lost 0 bases and 7 bases, there was a span of 12 bases. The CDR3 loop spans 14 amino acids. The CDR3 bases are TGTGCCAGCAGTTTATGGGCGGGGGGCGGTGGCTACACCTTC. Residues: CASSLWAGGGGYTF.

The chain joins TRBV15 to TRBJ2-5, with 10 bases that match TRBD2. The CDR3 extends over 16 amino acids. CDR1 is LNHNV, CDR2 YYDKDF, per germline (reference sequence). V lost 0 bases and J lost 4; bases outside the gene matches: 5. CDR3 DNA: TGTGCCACCAGCAGAGAGAGCGGGAGGGGGCGAGAGACCCAGTACTTC. Translating gives CATSRESGRGRETQYF.

The chain couples TRBV12-5 to TRBJ1-2, with no clear D. The V end was cut by 1 base, the J end by 3 bases, with 6 bases between. This CDR3 contains 13 residues. The V gene's germline CDR1 is LGHNT and CDR2 FRNRAP. CDR3 protein: CASGLGQDYGYTF. The CDR3 DNA reads as TGTGCTAGTGGTTTGGGGCAGGACTATGGCTACACCTTC.

The chain recombines TRBV5-5 with TRBJ2-7, with 9 bases matching TRBD1. CDR1 and CDR2 from the germline V gene are SGHKS and YYEKEE (reference sequence). Trimming cost V 4 bases and J 6 bases; bases outside gene matches: 8. This CDR3 comprises 14 residues. The CDR3 loop reads CASSVPGQGAEQYF. The CDR3, as DNA: TGTGCCAGCAGCGTCCCGGGACAGGGTGCCGAGCAGTACTTC.

V and J are TRBV19 and TRBJ2-2, with 7 nucleotides matching TRBD2. The V and J ends lost 2 bases and 1 base, in that order; junction bases with no gene match: 4. Per the germline V gene, CDR1 is LNHDA and CDR2 is SQIVND (reference sequence). This CDR3 region has 16 residues. The CDR3 spells CASSIIGGGNTGELFF. CDR3 sequence (DNA): TGTGCCAGTAGTATAATTGGCGGGGGGAACACCGGGGAGCTGTTTTTT.

The V call is TRBV7-2, the J call TRBJ1-2, with D possibly TRBD1 on 6 matching bases. Germline CDR1 reads SGHTA; CDR2 reads FQGNSA. The CDR3 loop spans 14 amino acids. V lost 8 bases and J lost 0, with 13 bases in between. DNA of the CDR3: TGTGCCAGCTCAAAGACAGGCGCTAACTATGGCTACACCTTC. Translation gives CASSKTGANYGYTF. The variable domain in full, with the rest retrieved from reference TRBV7-2 and TRBJ1-2, is GAGVSQSPSNKVTEKGKDVELRCDPISGHTALYWYRQSLGQGLEFLIYFQGNSAPDKSGLPSDRFSAERTGGSVSTLTIQRTQQEDSAVYLCASSKTGANYGYTFGSGTRLTVV.

The chain uses TRBV4-1 and TRBJ2-1; TRBD1 matches 7 bases. The germline gives CDR1 MGHRA, CDR2 YSYEKL. Germline trimming cut 0 bases from V and 4 bases from J; bases unmatched to any gene: 6. CDR3 length: 16 residues. The CDR3 loop is CASSQDDRVPYNEQFF. CDR3 nucleotides: TGCGCCAGCAGCCAAGACGACAGGGTCCCATACAATGAGCAGTTCTTC.

The V gene is TRBV18, the J gene TRBJ2-5; D not resolved. Between the trimmed V and J ends, which lost 3 bases and 3 bases, there was a span of 14 bases. Germline loops: CDR1 KGHSH, CDR2 LQKENI. The CDR3 is 15 amino acids. This chain's CDR3 is CASSPLLGSEETQYF. CDR3 sequence (DNA): TGTGCCAGCTCACCTCTGCTCGGCAGCGAAGAGACCCAGTACTTC.

The chain joins TRBV12-5 to TRBJ2-1, with D perhaps TRBD1 (6 bases). The CDR3 has 15 amino acids. In germline, CDR1 is LGHNT, CDR2 FRNRAP. The V gene lost 7 bases and the J gene lost 5 bases, with 18 bases spanning the gap. The CDR3 sequence: CASANRVGSHNEQFF. The CDR3 DNA follows: TGTGCTAGTGCTAACAGGGTTGGTAGCCACAATGAGCAGTTCTTC.

The chain couples TRBV12-3 or TRBV12-4 to TRBJ1-2; D gene uncertain. The CDR3 spans 12 residues. Trimming pared 5 bases from V and 3 bases from J, leaving 7 bases between. As DNA, the CDR3 is TGTGCCAGCAGTCCAGTGCACTATGGCTACACCTTC. Its translation is CASSPVHYGYTF.

DNA for the CDR3: TGTGCCAGCAGTAATCAGGGATTTGGGGCCAGTCAGCCCCAGCATTTT. Protein product: CASSNQGFGASQPQHF. The genes are TRBV6-2 or TRBV6-3 and TRBJ1-5; TRBD1 is a possible D gene (5 bases). The V gene lost 5 bases and the J gene lost 6 bases, with 20 bases spanning the gap. This CDR3 region has 16 residues. The germline V gene encodes CDR1 MNHEY and CDR2 SVGEGT.

The gene calls are TRBV30 and TRBJ1-2; D is uncertain. CDR1 is GTSNPN and CDR2 is SVGIG in the germline V gene (reference sequence). Trimming removed 0 bases from V and 4 bases from J, with 9 bases in between. The CDR3 covers 13 residues. The CDR3 DNA reads TGTGCCTGGAGTGTACCCGGTCCCTATGGCTACACCTTC. Protein sequence: CAWSVPGPYGYTF.

V gene TRBV6-2 or TRBV6-3 combines with J gene TRBJ1-2; no definite D call. From germline, CDR1 is MNHEY and CDR2 SVGEGT. The V and J ends lost 1 base and 7 bases respectively, with 4 bases between them. The CDR3 runs to 11 residues. The CDR3 region has the DNA TGTGCCAGCAGTTACTACAGTGGCTACACCTTC. Translating gives CASSYYSGYTF.